Shown below are 32 T cell receptor beta chains from a single sample sequenced in a study of T-cell reconstitution after alpha-beta-depleted transplantation in children. Preparation of the TCRbeta library used unique molecular identifiers. Using its own MiXCR run on the PCR reads, TCRdb lists one record per CDR3 protein. Of 400,000 to 500,000 distinct CDR3 sequences in the sample, about a tenth were seen once. This material consisted of PBMCs from the stem cell graft donor, taken from the stem cell graft. These TCRs come from a human donor who donated a stem cell graft to a child with acute myeloid leukemia.

In this sample, this clonotype turned up many times. The chain recombines TRBV6-6 with TRBJ2-7; D is unresolved. CDR3 length: 12 residues. Germline CDR1 reads MNHNY; CDR2 reads SVGAGI (reference sequence). V was cut by 5 bases and J by 9 bases, with 14 bases left in between. The CDR3 nucleotides are TGTGCCAGCAGTCAGATCGGGTTCGGGCAGTACTTC. It codes for CASSQIGFGQYF.

The chain employs TRBV5-4 and TRBJ2-5, with TRBD2 identical over 10 bases. V lost 0 bases and J lost 4; bases outside the gene matches: 3. Germline V lookup: CDR1 SGHNT, CDR2 YYREEE (reference sequence). CDR3 length equals 15 residues. Here the CDR3 reads CASSLGLAGPETQYF. The CDR3 DNA reads TGTGCCAGCAGCTTGGGACTAGCGGGTCCAGAGACCCAGTACTTC.

This clonotype was seen only a few times. The J gene is TRBJ2-5, the V gene TRBV7-9, with a possible D match to TRBD2 (5 bases). This CDR3 has 16 amino acids. CDR1 SEHNR and CDR2 FQNEAQ come from the germline V gene (reference sequence). V was trimmed by 3 bases and J by 4 bases, leaving 18 bases between them. This chain's CDR3 is CASSFPGSPWGETQYF. For the CDR3, the DNA is TGTGCCAGCAGCTTCCCGGGATCCCCTTGGGGAGAGACCCAGTACTTC.

This clonotype was detected a few times. This chain uses TRBV6-1 with TRBJ1-1, with TRBD1 identical over 10 bases. J lost 9 bases, V lost 4 bases, and 8 bases had no gene match. The CDR3 consists of 14 residues. In germline, CDR1 is MNHNS, CDR2 SASEGT. CDR3 protein: CASSGPGQGLKAFF. The CDR3 coding sequence is TGTGCCAGCAGTGGACCGGGACAGGGGCTCAAAGCTTTCTTT.

This clonotype was observed a handful of times. This chain joins TRBV7-9 and TRBJ2-5; D unclear. This CDR3 has 14 residues. The germline CDR1 and CDR2 sequences are SEHNR and FQNEAQ (reference sequence). V shed 0 bases and J shed 1 base, with 6 bases lying between them. For the CDR3, the DNA is TGTGCCAGCAGCTTAGCTAGTTTCCAAGAGACCCAGTACTTC. This translates into CASSLASFQETQYF.

Only a few counts were recorded for this clonotype. The gene calls are TRBV5-1 and TRBJ2-5; 7 nucleotides match TRBD2. This CDR3 has 15 amino acids. The junction had 7 bases not matched to a gene; V was cut back by 0 bases and J by 5 bases. The germline gives CDR1 SGHRS, CDR2 YFSETQ. The CDR3 protein is CASSLAPGGVETQYF. The CDR3 DNA reads TGCGCCAGCAGCTTGGCCCCTGGGGGGGTCGAGACCCAGTACTTC.

This clonotype was seen a single time. It may be a read error: a sequence one base away is much more abundant. The chain employs TRBV7-2 and TRBJ1-4, with TRBD1 as a possible D gene (5 bases). The CDR3 spans 16 residues. Germline-derived CDR1 and CDR2 are SGHTA and FQGNSA. The V end lost 4 bases, the J end lost 7 bases, and 19 bases lay between the germline ends. CDR3 nucleotide sequence: TGTGCCAGCAGCTCCCCCAGGACGGGGGGTGGTGAAAAACTGTTTTTT. Its protein product is CASSSPRTGGGEKLFF.

This clonotype was picked up a small number of times. The chain carries TRBV12-3 or TRBV12-4 and TRBJ2-5; TRBD1 might be the D (6 bases). The CDR3 covers 14 residues. Trimming pared 8 bases from V and 10 bases from J, leaving 23 bases between. CDR3 amino acids: CASVKVGEQGGQYF. DNA of the CDR3: TGTGCCAGCGTAAAAGTGGGGGAGCAAGGGGGCCAGTACTTC.

In its sample, this clonotype was seen a few times. Mismatch with germline at one junction end may stem from a read error. The chain employs TRBV29-1 and TRBJ2-6; D is uncertain. The CDR3 sequence is 10 residues long. Germline-derived CDR1 and CDR2 are SQVTM and ANQGSEA. The CDR3, as DNA: TGCAGCGTTGGGGGCAACGTCCTGACTTTC. It encodes CSVGGNVLTF. The entire variable domain, with the rest obtained from reference TRBV29-1 and TRBJ2-6, is as follows: SAVISQKPSRDICQRGTSLTIQCQVDSQVTMMFWYRQQPGQSLTLIATANQGSEATYESGFVIDKFPISRPNLTFSTLTVSNMSPEDSSIYLCSVGGNVLTFGAGSRLTVL.

The chain combines TRBV19 with TRBJ2-2, with D unclear. The germline gives CDR1 LNHDA, CDR2 SQIVND (reference sequence). This CDR3 region has 13 residues. V was shortened by 6 bases and J by 8 bases, with 13 bases between the two germline ends. CDR3 DNA: TGTGCCAGTAGCCCCGGGTTGGATGGGGAGCTGTTTTTT. Protein: CASSPGLDGELFF. Full variable domain (missing parts from reference TRBV19 and TRBJ2-2): DGGITQSPKYLFRKEGQNVTLSCEQNLNHDAMYWYRQDPGQGLRLIYYSQIVNDFQKGDIAEGYSVSREKKESFPLTVTSAQKNPTAFYLCASSPGLDGELFFGEGSRLTVL.

This clonotype was recorded at least ten times. The CDR3 DNA follows: TGTGCCAGCAGCTTGGAACCCACCTTAACTGAAGCTTTCTTT. Encoded protein: CASSLEPTLTEAFF. This chain links TRBV7-2 with TRBJ1-1; D remains ambiguous. There are 14 residues in the CDR3. Trimming cost V 3 bases and J 5 bases, with 13 bases left between them. Germline-derived CDR1 and CDR2 are SGHTA and FQGNSA.

V gene TRBV12-3 or TRBV12-4 combines with J gene TRBJ2-3; D is uncertain. V shed 2 bases and J shed 6 bases, with 9 bases lying between them. This CDR3 region has 13 residues. DNA for the CDR3: TGTGCCAGCAGTTTACAGGCCCCGGATACGCAGTATTTT. This sequence encodes CASSLQAPDTQYF.

The chain links TRBV7-2 to TRBJ2-7, with 8 bases fitting TRBD2. The CDR3 consists of 16 residues. CDR1 is SGHTA, CDR2 FQGNSA, per germline. Germline trimming cut 4 bases from V and 0 bases from J; bases unmatched to any gene: 8. The CDR3 spells CASSSDSGTSSYEQYF. As DNA, the CDR3 is TGTGCCAGCAGCTCCGATAGCGGGACCAGCTCCTACGAGCAGTACTTC.

This clonotype has a handful of counts. The chain recombines TRBV6-5 with TRBJ1-3, with D possibly being TRBD1 (5 bases). Trimming removed 0 bases at V and 2 bases at J, with 14 bases between. The CDR3 contains 17 residues. Germline V gene lookup returns CDR1 MNHEY and CDR2 SVGAGI. Written as DNA, the CDR3 is TGTGCCAGCAGTTACTCAGCAGGGCCGGAGGCTGGAAACACCATATATTTT. Encoded protein: CASSYSAGPEAGNTIYF.

The rearrangement uses TRBV29-1 and TRBJ2-3; 7 bases are shared with TRBD1. The CDR3 extends over 15 amino acids. Germline CDR1 reads SQVTM; CDR2 reads ANQGSEA. The V and J ends lost 4 bases and 2 bases, in that order; junction bases with no gene match: 9. CDR3 sequence: CSVAGAQGITDTQYF. CDR3 bases: TGCAGCGTTGCAGGTGCACAGGGGATCACAGATACGCAGTATTTT.

In this sample, this clonotype turned up a few times. This chain links TRBV27 with TRBJ2-1; 7 positions match TRBD2. CDR1 is MNHEY and CDR2 is SMNVEV in the germline V gene (reference sequence). The CDR3 length is 15 residues. J gave up 5 bases and V 4 bases, and 8 bases lay outside the gene matches. DNA of the CDR3: TGTGCCAGCAGTTATTTAACCGGGACTAACAATGAGCAGTTCTTC. Translated: CASSYLTGTNNEQFF.

The V gene is TRBV5-1, the J gene TRBJ2-5; TRBD1 agrees at 7 bases. In germline, CDR1 is SGHRS, CDR2 YFSETQ. V lost 4 bases, J lost 1 base, and 7 bases stayed unmatched. CDR3 length: 15 residues. In nucleotides, the CDR3 is TGCGCCAGCAGCGCATCGGACAGGCGCCAAGAGACCCAGTACTTC. This gives the protein CASSASDRRQETQYF.

The count of this clonotype is one. V and J are TRBV4-3 and TRBJ1-1; no reliable D call. Germline V gene lookup returns CDR1 LGHNA and CDR2 YSLEER. The CDR3 is 13 amino acids. V lost 4 bases to trimming and J lost 10 bases, with 16 bases between them. CDR3 residues: CASSREHAQAAFF. Written as DNA, the CDR3 is TGCGCCAGCAGCCGCGAGCATGCCCAGGCAGCTTTCTTT.

This clonotype was detected a few times. J is TRBJ1-1 and V is TRBV4-1; D call uncertain. The length of the CDR3 is 15 residues. Germline assignment: CDR1 MGHRA and CDR2 YSYEKL. The V end lost 4 bases, the J end lost 0 bases, and 12 bases lay between the germline ends. CDR3 sequence reads: CASSPRPAMNTEAFF. The CDR3 nucleotides are TGCGCCAGCAGCCCCAGACCGGCGATGAACACTGAAGCTTTCTTT.

The genes are TRBV11-2 and TRBJ2-1, with TRBD2 identical over 7 bases. The junction had 12 bases not matched to a gene; V was cut back by 5 bases and J by 8 bases. The CDR3 length is 15 residues. CDR1 and CDR2 (germline): SGHAT, FQNNGV. CDR3 in DNA: TGTGCCAGCAGCCCTTATGGGGGGGGAGTTTATGAGCAGTTCTTC. Its protein product is CASSPYGGGVYEQFF.

Ten or more counts support this clonotype. This chain connects TRBV25-1 to TRBJ2-1; 8 bases align to TRBD2. The CDR3 is 14 residues long. Trimming cost V 3 bases and J 6 bases; bases outside gene matches: 4. Germline V lookup: CDR1 MGHDK, CDR2 SYGVNS. In nucleotides, the CDR3 is TGTGCCAGCAGTGACGGGGGGGCCTTCAATGAGCAGTTCTTC. It specifies CASSDGGAFNEQFF.

The gene calls are TRBV4-1 and TRBJ2-5, with D perhaps given as TRBD1 or TRBD2 (5 bases each). Germline CDR1 reads MGHRA; CDR2 reads YSYEKL. V was cut by 2 bases and J by 1 base, with 14 bases left in between. This CDR3 is built from 16 residues. As DNA, the CDR3 is TGCGCCAGCAGCCAACCTGGGACGGCTTCCCAAGAGACCCAGTACTTC. Encoded protein: CASSQPGTASQETQYF.

The chain joins TRBV18 to TRBJ2-3, with a possible D match to TRBD1 (6 bases). The CDR3 contains 16 residues. V lost 3 bases, J lost 0 bases, and 13 bases lay in between. Germline-derived CDR1 and CDR2 are KGHSH and LQKENI. As DNA, the CDR3 is TGTGCCAGCTCACCGTCCGGGACACATAGCACAGATACGCAGTATTTT. Protein: CASSPSGTHSTDTQYF.

V is TRBV11-2 and J is TRBJ2-4, with TRBD2 matching 11 bases. CDR1 and CDR2 (germline): SGHAT, FQNNGV. The CDR3 is made up of 20 amino acids. Trimming cost V 3 bases and J 2 bases; bases outside gene matches: 15. CDR3 sequence (DNA): TGTGCCAGCAGCTTGAGGTTGACTAGCGGGGAGGTCGGTACCAAAAACATTCAGTACTTC. Amino acids: CASSLRLTSGEVGTKNIQYF.

This clonotype occurred a few times. The rearrangement uses TRBV12-3 or TRBV12-4 and TRBJ2-1; D may be TRBD1 or TRBD2 (5 bases each). This CDR3 has 15 amino acids. V was trimmed by 5 bases and J by 4 bases, leaving 15 bases between them. The CDR3 coding sequence is TGTGCCAGCAGTCCCGGGACCCCGGGATACAATGAGCAGTTCTTC. It codes for CASSPGTPGYNEQFF.

This sequence joins TRBV12-3 or TRBV12-4 and TRBJ2-4; tentatively, D is TRBD1 (5 bases). V shed 3 bases and J shed 3 bases, with 12 bases lying between them. The CDR3 is made up of 15 amino acids. The CDR3 sequence: CASSLAQGGKNIQYF. DNA for the CDR3: TGTGCCAGCAGTTTGGCTCAGGGCGGCAAAAACATTCAGTACTTC.

The chain carries TRBV20-1 and TRBJ2-3; 7 bases are shared with TRBD1. The junction had 10 bases not matched to a gene; V was cut back by 6 bases and J by 4 bases. Germline V gives CDR1 DFQATT, CDR2 SNEGSKA (reference sequence). The CDR3 extends over 14 amino acids. Here the CDR3 DNA reads TGCAGTGCGAACCCAGGGGGTGTACCAGATACGCAGTATTTT. This gives the protein CSANPGGVPDTQYF.

This clonotype has ten or more counts. The genes are TRBV29-1 and TRBJ2-1, with D tentatively TRBD1 (6 bases). V shed 3 bases and J shed 3 bases, with 15 bases lying between them. This CDR3 comprises 15 residues. The germline V gene has CDR1 SQVTM and CDR2 ANQGSEA. The CDR3 here is CSVEGASRLYNEQFF. Here the CDR3 DNA reads TGCAGCGTTGAGGGGGCTAGCCGCCTCTACAATGAGCAGTTCTTC.

This clonotype has at least ten counts. The chain recombines TRBV4-1 with TRBJ2-1, with TRBD2 identical over 15 bases. The CDR3 sequence is 15 residues long. The V gene's germline CDR1 is MGHRA and CDR2 YSYEKL. V dropped 3 bases and J dropped 8; count of bases not matched to a gene: 2. Here the CDR3 DNA reads TGCGCCAGCAGCCAGGGACTAGCGGGAGGCCATGAGCAGTTCTTC. Residues: CASSQGLAGGHEQFF.

This clonotype was observed at least ten times. The chain combines TRBV29-1 with TRBJ2-3; the D gene is possibly TRBD1 (6 bases). In germline, CDR1 is SQVTM, CDR2 ANQGSEA. The ends were cut back, 8 bases at V and 2 bases at J, with 17 bases in the middle. The CDR3 is 14 amino acids. CDR3 amino acids: CSLGGLGATDTQYF. Written as DNA, the CDR3 is TGCAGCCTGGGCGGACTGGGGGCCACAGATACGCAGTATTTT.

This clonotype has a handful of counts. The chain joins TRBV2 to TRBJ1-2; maybe TRBD1 (5 bases). The germline CDR1 and CDR2 sequences are SNHLY and FYNNEI. Trimming removed 6 bases at V and 7 bases at J, with 18 bases between. The CDR3 sequence is 14 residues long. The CDR3 protein is CASRGGRGDGGYTF. The CDR3 DNA reads TGTGCCAGCAGGGGCGGGAGGGGTGACGGTGGCTACACCTTC.

As for this clonotype: Sequence at one end of the junction differs from germline and may be a read error. The chain recombines TRBV27 with TRBJ2-7, with 9 bases identical to TRBD2. Germline V gene lookup returns CDR1 MNHEY and CDR2 SMNVEV (reference sequence). CDR3 length: 16 amino acids. The CDR3 DNA follows: TGTGCCAGCAGTTTACCGGCTAGCGGGGCAATCGACGAGCAGAACTTC. Translation gives CASSLPASGAIDEQNF.